This TCR beta chain was profiled in a study of cytomegalovirus exposure and HLA in healthy donors listed by TCRdb under 2017. As for the study more broadly: An earlier analysis of 587 of the donors reported under 300 Gb of sequence data and approximately 120 million unique TCR beta sequences obtained from about 170 million T cells. Approximately 330 gigabases of sequencing data and roughly 81 million unique TCR sequences made up an early release that covered several hundred HLA-typed donors. Of the roughly 420 genotyped donors, 75% to 85% were placed in the genetic ancestry cluster associated with self-reported Caucasian donors. The study was designed to test whether signatures of past pathogen exposure could be identified by cataloging public T cell receptors. The study profiled the T cell repertoires of under 850 subjects by immunosequencing and related them to cytomegalovirus serostatus. Along with the roughly 670-subject first cohort, a separate validation cohort of over a hundred different subjects was used. The study combined high-throughput TCR immunosequencing, statistical association of individual TCRs with disease status, and machine learning to predict cytomegalovirus infection status. In a later analysis, previously published TCR beta repertoires from 600 to 850 donors were re-analyzed and high-resolution HLA genotyping was added so that TCR occurrence patterns could be studied. The later analysis used no new phenotypic data to find candidate immune exposures, relying instead on TCR beta sequences and their occurrence across donors. In an earlier analysis of 587 of the donors, high-throughput TCR beta sequencing was used to judge whether each TCR beta V gene segment behaved as functional or pseudogenic. Alongside the repertoire data, information on donor age, sex, ethnicity and CMV serostatus was compiled. In a later genetic analysis, genome-wide SNP genotypes for about 55% of the 666 donors were used, and that subset was treated as a discovery cohort. Every discovery cohort repertoire had been produced on one sequencing platform. HLA typing included class I and class II loci at four-digit resolution. Typing coverage differed by locus: A, B, C, DRB1 and DQB1 were typed in roughly 620-640 donors, DQA1 in roughly 500, DPA1 in around 580, and DPB1 in roughly 470. Because of strong linkage in the cohort, four or five DR-DQ haplotypes were treated as single units for association and clustering. On average, roughly 250,000 unique TCR beta nucleotide sequences were sequenced per donor among a few hundred genotyped donors of the cohort, with 15% to 20% of those sequences being non-productive. The investigation overall reported the following: Broadly in line with IMGT annotations, most TCR beta V segments showed up in productive rearrangements about 87% or about 30% of the time in an earlier analysis of some 590 of the donors. A later analysis associated about 17,000 TCR beta sequences with specific HLA alleles at a false discovery rate of 0.05. Three of the identified cytomegalovirus-associated TCR beta chains were confirmed in vitro to be specific for cytomegalovirus antigens. The authors suggested that the approach could potentially be generalized to other disease states and immunological phenotypes. This cohort had only TCR beta chains sequenced, and the lack of alpha or paired-chain data limited which features could be detected. Linkage disequilibrium might explain the correlated functional status among segregating V segments, but an unknown experimental factor could not be ruled out. Presence/absence analyses assumed roughly uniform sequencing depth across donors, an assumption that may not hold. In a later genetic analysis, a missense DCLRE1C variant was associated with V-gene and J-gene trimming of TCR beta chains, and the association was replicated in an independent cohort. According to a later analysis, most CMV-associated TCR beta chains appeared to be HLA-restricted, and the HLA associations seemed to be driven largely by CMV exposure. Assigning TCR associations to individual alleles was difficult when HLA alleles, especially DR and DQ, strongly co-occurred. In the study, about 150 TCR beta chains were listed as associated with cytomegalovirus. The classifier was reported to diagnose cytomegalovirus status with high specificity and sensitivity in both the original cohort and the validation cohort. The earlier analysis of almost 600 of the donors excluded fewer than 20 rarely observed V segments, including chromosome 9 orphons, because counts were too low. CMV serostatus was the only immune exposure information available for the cohort. In a later genetic analysis, fewer N-insertions in productive TCRs were reported among donors in an Asian-associated ancestry cluster than the approximately 710-donor mean. A group of highly shared sequence variants was considered likely to be a technical artifact of the sequencing pipeline. HLA typing was unavailable for some donors at each locus, so association tests used only the typed subset. Compared with equally common non-associated chains, HLA-associated TCR beta chains in a later analysis were more clonally expanded and had lower generation probabilities. Most TCR sequences were observed very rarely across donors, whereas some public TCRs were present in many individuals. A further reported finding was that TCR beta sequences accurately predicted the HLA-A and HLA-B alleles for most subjects in the first cohort. A later analysis found that TCR association rates varied across HLA loci, with DRB1 alleles showing the most associated TCRs and HLA-C alleles the fewest. Some IMGT-functional V segments, including TRBV6-2 and TRBV6-3, could not be distinguished by the 87-base-pair reads and were therefore excluded. In a later analysis, several top co-occurrence clusters were reported to appear linked to parvovirus B19, influenza, CMV and Epstein-Barr virus.

Preparation of the library involved the immunoSEQ multiplex PCR assay. The multiplex PCR relied on a mix of 60 forward primers for TCR Vbeta segments and 13 reverse primers for TCR Jbeta segments. A multiplex PCR assay on genomic DNA amplified the CDR3 region of rearranged TCR beta genes. The amplified TCR beta libraries were sequenced on the Illumina HiSeq System as 87-base-pair reads. Processing in the source paper ran as follows. In a later analysis, roughly 80 million unique TCR beta chains were counted across the roughly 610 repertoires, and roughly 9.9 million of these chains were shared by at least two donors. A nearest-neighbor algorithm error-corrected the raw reads and collapsed the reads into unique sequences, merging closely related sequences to remove PCR and sequencing errors. V, D and J gene segments were assigned by aligning CDR3 sequences to IMGT reference sequences. For a sequence to be retained, at least a six-nucleotide match to both a V gene segment and a J gene segment was required. Rearrangements were called productive when the CDR3 lacked stop codons and stayed in frame with V and J; all others were non-productive. CDR3 was defined by IMGT convention, running from the second conserved V-encoded cysteine to the conserved J-encoded phenylalanine. Sequences without an unambiguous match to a single V gene segment were excluded from the earlier analysis of a few hundred of the donors. An earlier analysis of several hundred of the donors classified V segments as functional when productive rearrangements were above 56.7% and as segregating when the standard deviation between donors was above 5%. A statistical classification framework was developed to diagnose cytomegalovirus status using the catalog of TCR beta chain sequences. A later analysis assigned V and J genes by comparing TCR nucleotide sequences with IMGT/GENE-DB human TR gene sequences. A later analysis assigned CDR3 sequences and most-parsimonious VDJ recombination scenarios with the TCRdist pipeline. In a later analysis, every TCR beta chain was defined by the combination of its CDR3 amino acid sequence and its V-gene family, and reads without a unique V-gene family were dropped. In a later analysis, some 600 highly shared, low-generation-probability nucleotide sequences were removed to address suspected cross-contamination and a sequencing artifact. In a later analysis, a clonal expansion index was calculated for each public chain from normalized within-repertoire ranks of inferred template counts. In a later analysis, generation probabilities were computed with a VDJ recombination model fitted to out-of-frame rearrangements, and the resulting probabilities were checked against IGoR. In a later analysis, hypergeometric tests were used to score TCR-TCR, TCR-HLA and TCR-CMV co-occurrence, with a repertoire-size bias correction applied to TCR pairs. To estimate false discovery rates, a later analysis permuted the HLA or CMV assignments 20 times. In a later analysis, co-occurring TCRs were grouped with DBSCAN, and TCRdist sequence similarity was added when clustering was performed within HLA-allele-positive subsets. For co-occurrence clustering, repertoires with fewer than 30,000 or more than 120,000 public chains were excluded, along with five repertoires with anomalous nucleotide sharing. The table was pulled from immuneACCESS by TCRdb, which kept in-frame rearrangements only. Such tables lose some clones; where checked, under half of the loss comes from unresolved V genes, and the rest has no known cause. V, J and clone size derive from that table, while D and trimming were established from the DNA sequence. This sample lists approximately 180,000 clones; 78% were detected once. The ten largest clones represent around 14% of the sample.

Including cysteine and phenylalanine, the CDR3 has 13 amino acids. The only DNA kept is the CDR3, 39 bases in frame from the first base. V is reduced by 1 base and J by 5 bases, leaving a spacing of 8 bases between them. CDR1 is given as SGHNT and CDR2 as YENEEA, both from the germline V gene. This clone appeared once. Its antigen remains unidentified. The sample holds no much larger clone one base away, and base qualities are not on file. The cohort comprised 670 or so healthy bone marrow donors. At the time of sampling, every cohort member was nominally healthy, though immune exposures that went unrecorded were likely present. The donor tested CMV seropositive and was one of the 289 seropositive cohort members. A peripheral blood sample was collected from each donor, and TCR beta sequencing was performed on peripheral blood mononuclear cells. The Qiagen DNeasy Blood Extraction Kit was used to extract genomic DNA from the blood cell samples.

The rearrangement combines TRBV11-3 with TRBJ2-5; no D gene is confidently identified. The sequenced sample consisted of PBMCs. This TCR derives from a woman between 50 and 59 years old in good health and CMV-seropositive. The sequence in DNA is TGTGCCAGCAGCTTAGGCAAGAGGGAGACCCAGTACTTC. Its translation reads: CASSLGKRETQYF.